This TCR beta chain comes out of a study of cytomegalovirus exposure and HLA in healthy donors. On the study more broadly: An earlier analysis identified approximately 120 million unique TCR beta sequences in 150 million to 200 million T cells. Study results and limitations: What a later analysis showed was that several of the most significant clusters appeared linked to common viral pathogens. It was reported in a later analysis that an Asian-associated ancestry cluster showed fewer N-insertions than the roughly 710-donor mean. Some public TCRs appeared in many individuals, while most sequences were rare.

The CDR3 loop spans 15 amino acids. The germline V gene encodes CDR1 SGDLS and CDR2 YYNGEE. Trimming took off 2 bases at V and 9 bases at J, with 18 bases between the two ends. To note about this clone: Its specificity is unknown.

In the PCR, 60 Vbeta and 13 Jbeta primers were used. The protocol was immunoSEQ multiplex PCR, while the TCRdb copy is restricted to in-frame clones and leaves out a portion. The table lists 200,000 to 250,000 clones, with around 1.1% in the top ten. Sequencing input: PBMCs. The chain links TRBV9 to TRBJ2-1; D is perhaps TRBD2 (6 bases). This sequence originates from a girl under 10 years old in good health and CMV-seropositive. CDR3 protein: CASSVREAPAGEQFF. The CDR3 DNA reads TGTGCCAGCAGCGTCAGGGAGGCCCCGGCGGGTGAGCAGTTCTTC.